The T cell receptor (beta chain) under discussion was sequenced for a study of T cell responses to AZD1222 COVID-19 vaccine (dated by TCRdb to the early 2020s). Some background on the complete study: A total of 230 to 250 trial participants underwent TCR sequencing, of whom about 200 received two doses of AZD1222 and some 26 received two doses of the MenACWY control vaccine. Trial participants were enrolled by age into 18-55, 56-69 and 70-plus year subgroups, with around 150, 28 and 57 TCR-sequenced participants respectively.

The CDR3 regions of human TCRbeta chains were analyzed by immunosequencing. Processing in the source paper ran as follows. TCRs in the repertoires were compared against a reference library of SARS-CoV-2-specific TCRs that had been generated with the MIRA antigen-specificity platform. Breadth meant the fraction of unique TCRs that were SARS-CoV-2-associated, whereas depth meant the fraction of total T cells that were SARS-CoV-2-associated. Using the MIRA data, each spike-specific TCR was assigned both to the spike region to which the TCR was reactive and to a CD4 or CD8 class. Log10-transformed breadth and depth values were compared by one-way ANOVA with Sidak's multiple comparisons tests. In TCRdb, the immuneACCESS table is reduced to in-frame sequences with V and J assigned. These tables do not hold every clone; where another copy was compared, an unresolved V gene accounts for under half, and the others remain unexplained. The D gene and trimming were derived from the DNA, and the V and J assignments and clone size from that table. The sample records more than 95,000 clones, approximately 85% of which are singletons. Roughly 3.9% of the sample is taken by the ten largest.

The CDR3, from cysteine to phenylalanine, totals 15 residues. Only the CDR3 part of the read is kept: 45 bases, read in frame from the first base. The germline V gene specifies MNHNS as CDR1 and SASEGT as CDR2. What the study reported, not specific to this receptor: Participants were mostly white British, with more females than males. The authors suggested clonal diversity may have been underestimated. Nearly half of unique spike-specific TCRs reportedly recognized epitopes outside regions mutated in the B.1.351 and B.1.1.7 variants. Only 5 to 7 AZD1222 recipients were SARS-CoV-2 seropositive at baseline, limiting conclusions about previously exposed vaccinees. In the small 56-69-year group, the increase in depth fell short of significance, most likely because of low power. After two AZD1222 doses, spike-specific TCR breadth and depth were significantly higher than at day 0 and than in MenACWY recipients. The vaccine-associated CD4 TCRs covered the entire spike protein, and the dominant responses fell in regions 160-218 and 743-854. Because no day 14 peak-response samples were available, repertoires were characterized only after the peak T cell response.

The time point label, as the study defines it: baseline before first vaccination. In light of the paper, this sample's treatment or condition label describes: meningococcal conjugate vaccine given as trial control. The vaccinee samples were drawn from two UK trials, COV001 and COV002, one of which was a single-blind randomized controlled phase 2/3 trial testing AZD1222 (ChAdOx1 nCoV-19) in healthy adults. For TCRbeta chain sequencing, PBMC samples were collected from trial participants at day 0 and at day 28 after the second dose. About this clone itself: Which antigen it targets is not known. The junction differs from germline at one of its ends, possibly a read error.

This TCR derives from an adult in good health. Sequenced material: peripheral blood, taken on day 0 of MenACWY control vaccination. The receptor chain draws on TRBV6-1 and TRBJ1-5; matching of 6 bases hints at TRBD1 as the D gene. The encoded CDR3 is CASREDRSSNQPQHF. The DNA is as follows: TGTGCCAGCAGGGAAGACAGGTCCAGCAATCAGCCCCAGCATTTT.